This section outlines one T cell receptor beta chain sequence together with its context. Its cognate antigen is unknown. With 5 bases removed from V and 5 bases from J, the gap between germline ends came to 15 bases. The CDR3 sequence is 15 residues long. Germline V gene sequence: CDR1 SEHNR, CDR2 FQNEAQ (reference sequence). This sample was taken from a study of T cell responses to AZD1222 COVID-19 vaccine. Assay: immunoSEQ multiplex PCR; the TCRdb copy retains only in-frame clones and omits some. The top ten clones hold under 4% of a sample with about 110,000 clones, roughly 86% of them seen once. Regarding the study as a whole: Just six AZD1222 recipients were seropositive at baseline. The donors showed a predominance of white British ancestry and of females, with possible underestimation of clonal diversity.

The receptor comes from an adult in good health. J is TRBJ1-4 and V is TRBV7-9; the D gene is possibly TRBD1 (5 bases). Sequencing was performed on peripheral blood, taken on day 0 of AZD1222 vaccination. In DNA, the CDR3 is TGTGCCAGCAGCCCCAGGGACGGCAGGAATGAAAAACTGTTTTTT. Translating it yields CASSPRDGRNEKLFF.